The clone carrying this TCR beta chain has just one count. The data were obtained in a study of T cells in localized non-small cell lung cancer. The table came from immunoSEQ multiplex PCR; TCRdb's copy has only in-frame clones and leaves some out. Here the sample spans some 50,000 clones, approximately 83% being singletons. Germline V CDR1 and CDR2: GTSNPN, SVGIG (reference sequence). V gave up 2 bases and J gave up 5 bases; unmatched junction bases: 14. The length of the CDR3 is 17 residues. The source was peripheral blood mononuclear cells, collected before any cancer treatment. The rearrangement uses TRBV30 and TRBJ2-1, with 8 bases aligning to TRBD1. This receptor was taken from a man aged 35 to 70 with stage III lung adenocarcinoma. The CDR3 sequence is CAWSPALTGVAHNEQFF. CDR3 nucleotides: TGTGCCTGGAGTCCCGCCCTGACAGGGGTCGCCCACAATGAGCAGTTCTTC.